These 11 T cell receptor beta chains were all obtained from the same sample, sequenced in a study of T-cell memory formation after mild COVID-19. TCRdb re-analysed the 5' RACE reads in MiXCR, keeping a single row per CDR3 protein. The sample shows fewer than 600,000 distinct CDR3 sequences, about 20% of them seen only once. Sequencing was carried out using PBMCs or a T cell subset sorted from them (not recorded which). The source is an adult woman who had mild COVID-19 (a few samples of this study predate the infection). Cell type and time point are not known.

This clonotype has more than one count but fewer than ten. The CDR3 region has the DNA TGTGCCAGCAGCTTGGGACTAGTCCCAGGGGAGCAGTTCTTC. Translating it yields CASSLGLVPGEQFF. The chain is built from TRBV7-3 and TRBJ2-1; the match to TRBD2 covers 8 bases. Germline V gene lookup returns CDR1 SGHTA and CDR2 FQGTGA. The CDR3 contains 14 residues. The V gene end was trimmed by 3 bases and the J gene end by 10 bases; junction bases not matched to a gene: 8.

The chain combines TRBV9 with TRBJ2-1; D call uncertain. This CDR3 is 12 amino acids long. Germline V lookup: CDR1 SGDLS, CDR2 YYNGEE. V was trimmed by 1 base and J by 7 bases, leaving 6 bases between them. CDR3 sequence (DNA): TGTGCCAGCAGCGTACCGAGAAATGAGCAGTTCTTC. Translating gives CASSVPRNEQFF.

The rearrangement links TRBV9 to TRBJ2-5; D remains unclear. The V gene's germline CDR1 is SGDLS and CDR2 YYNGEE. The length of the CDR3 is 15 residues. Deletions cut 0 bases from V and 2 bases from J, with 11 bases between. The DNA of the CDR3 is TGTGCCAGCAGCGTAGGGTTGGCGACTCAAGAGACCCAGTACTTC. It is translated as CASSVGLATQETQYF.

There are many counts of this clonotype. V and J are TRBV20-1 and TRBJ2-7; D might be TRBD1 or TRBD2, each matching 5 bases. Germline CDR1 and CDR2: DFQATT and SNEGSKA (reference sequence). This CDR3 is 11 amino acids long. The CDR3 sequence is CSARDGYEQYF. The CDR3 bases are TGCAGCGCCCGGGACGGGTACGAGCAGTACTTC.

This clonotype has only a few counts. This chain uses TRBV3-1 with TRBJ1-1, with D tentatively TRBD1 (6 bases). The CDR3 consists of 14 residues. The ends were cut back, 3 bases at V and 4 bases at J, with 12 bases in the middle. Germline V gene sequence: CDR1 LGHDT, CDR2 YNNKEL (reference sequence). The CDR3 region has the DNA TGTGCCAGCAGCCACGGGACATTAGTCACTGAAGCTTTCTTT. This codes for CASSHGTLVTEAFF.

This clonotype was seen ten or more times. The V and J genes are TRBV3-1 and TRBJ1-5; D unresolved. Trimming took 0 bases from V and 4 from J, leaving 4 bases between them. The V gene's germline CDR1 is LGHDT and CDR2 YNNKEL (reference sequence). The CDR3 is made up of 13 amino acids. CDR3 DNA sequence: TGTGCCAGCAGCCAAGATAGGAATCAGCCCCAGCATTTT. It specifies CASSQDRNQPQHF.

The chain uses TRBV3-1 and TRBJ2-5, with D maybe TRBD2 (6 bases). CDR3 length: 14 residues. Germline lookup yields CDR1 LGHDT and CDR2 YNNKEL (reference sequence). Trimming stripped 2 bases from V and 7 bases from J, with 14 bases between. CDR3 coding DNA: TGTGCCAGCAGCCAAATCCCCGGGGGTAGGACCCAGTACTTC. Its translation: CASSQIPGGRTQYF.

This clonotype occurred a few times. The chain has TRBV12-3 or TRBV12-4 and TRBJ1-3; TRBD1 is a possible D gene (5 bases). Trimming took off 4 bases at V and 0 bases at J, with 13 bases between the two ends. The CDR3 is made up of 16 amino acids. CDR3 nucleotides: TGTGCCAGCAGTTCGGCAGGGACTGTCTCTGGAAACACCATATATTTT. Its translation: CASSSAGTVSGNTIYF.

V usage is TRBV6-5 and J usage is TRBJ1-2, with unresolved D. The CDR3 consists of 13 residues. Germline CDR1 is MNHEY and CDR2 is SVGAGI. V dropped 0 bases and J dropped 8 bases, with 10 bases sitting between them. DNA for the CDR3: TGTGCCAGCAGTTACTCAGGGTTGGGGGGCTACACCTTC. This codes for CASSYSGLGGYTF.

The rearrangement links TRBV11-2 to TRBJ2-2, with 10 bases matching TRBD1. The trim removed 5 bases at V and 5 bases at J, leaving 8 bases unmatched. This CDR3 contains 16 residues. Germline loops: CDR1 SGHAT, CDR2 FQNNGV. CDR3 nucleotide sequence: TGTGCCAGCAGCGCCATATGGACAGGGGGTACCGGGGAGCTGTTTTTT. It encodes CASSAIWTGGTGELFF.

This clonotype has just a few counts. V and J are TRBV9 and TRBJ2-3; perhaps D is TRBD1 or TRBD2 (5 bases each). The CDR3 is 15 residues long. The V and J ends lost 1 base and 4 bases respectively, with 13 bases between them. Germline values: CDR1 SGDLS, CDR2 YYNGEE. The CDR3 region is CASSVYSGGPDTQYF. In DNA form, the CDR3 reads TGTGCCAGCAGCGTATATTCTGGGGGTCCAGATACGCAGTATTTT.